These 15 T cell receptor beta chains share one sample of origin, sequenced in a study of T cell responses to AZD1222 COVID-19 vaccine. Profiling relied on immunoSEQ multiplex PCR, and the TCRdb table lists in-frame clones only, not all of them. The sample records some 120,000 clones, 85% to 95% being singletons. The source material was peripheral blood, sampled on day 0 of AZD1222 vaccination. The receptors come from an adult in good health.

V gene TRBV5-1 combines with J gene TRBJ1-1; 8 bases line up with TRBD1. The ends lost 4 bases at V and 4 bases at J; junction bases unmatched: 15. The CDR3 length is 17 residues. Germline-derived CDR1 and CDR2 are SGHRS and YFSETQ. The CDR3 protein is CASSLYKTGAMLTEAFF. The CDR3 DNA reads TGCGCCAGCAGCCTTTACAAGACAGGGGCCATGCTCACTGAAGCTTTCTTT.

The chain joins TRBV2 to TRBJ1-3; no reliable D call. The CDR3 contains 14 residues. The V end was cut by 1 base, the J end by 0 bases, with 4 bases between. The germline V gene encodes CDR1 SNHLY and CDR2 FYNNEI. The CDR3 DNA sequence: TGTGCCAGCAGTGAAGGGAGCTCTGGAAACACCATATATTTT. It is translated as CASSEGSSGNTIYF.

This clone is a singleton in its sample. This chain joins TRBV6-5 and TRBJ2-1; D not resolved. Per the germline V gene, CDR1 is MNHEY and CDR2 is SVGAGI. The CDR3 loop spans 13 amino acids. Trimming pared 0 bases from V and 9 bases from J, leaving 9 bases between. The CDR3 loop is CASSYSRHSEQFF. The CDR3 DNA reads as TGTGCCAGCAGTTACTCCCGACATAGTGAGCAGTTCTTC.

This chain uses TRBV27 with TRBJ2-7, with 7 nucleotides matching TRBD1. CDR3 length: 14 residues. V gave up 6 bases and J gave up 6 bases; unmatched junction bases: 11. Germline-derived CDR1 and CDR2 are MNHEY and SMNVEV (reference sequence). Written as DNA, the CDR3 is TGTGCCAGCAGCAGACGACAGGGTGCCCTCGAGCAGTACTTC. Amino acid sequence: CASSRRQGALEQYF.

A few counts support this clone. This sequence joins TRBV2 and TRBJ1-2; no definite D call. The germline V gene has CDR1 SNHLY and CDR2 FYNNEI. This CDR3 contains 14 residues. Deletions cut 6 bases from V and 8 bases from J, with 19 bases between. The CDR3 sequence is CASRAYTDKGGYTF. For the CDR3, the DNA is TGTGCCAGCAGGGCATACACCGATAAGGGAGGCTACACCTTC.

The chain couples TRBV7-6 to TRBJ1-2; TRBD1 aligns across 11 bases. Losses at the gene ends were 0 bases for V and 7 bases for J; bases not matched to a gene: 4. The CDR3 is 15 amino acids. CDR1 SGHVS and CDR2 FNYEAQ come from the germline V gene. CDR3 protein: CASSLAGQGAGGYTF. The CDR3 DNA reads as TGTGCCAGCAGCTTAGCCGGACAGGGGGCGGGTGGCTACACCTTC.

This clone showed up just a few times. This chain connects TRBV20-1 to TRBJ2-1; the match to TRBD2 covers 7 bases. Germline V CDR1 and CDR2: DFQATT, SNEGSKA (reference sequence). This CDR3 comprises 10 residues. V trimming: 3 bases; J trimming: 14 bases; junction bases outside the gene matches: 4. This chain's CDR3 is CSARAGGEFF. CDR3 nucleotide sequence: TGCAGTGCTAGGGCTGGGGGGGAGTTCTTC.

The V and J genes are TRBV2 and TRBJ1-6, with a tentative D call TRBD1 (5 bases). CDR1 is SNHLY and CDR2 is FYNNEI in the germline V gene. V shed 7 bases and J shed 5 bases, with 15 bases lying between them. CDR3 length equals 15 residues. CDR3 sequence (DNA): TGTGCCAGCACACCCAGGGAGGGAGATAATTCACCCCTCCACTTT. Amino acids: CASTPREGDNSPLHF.

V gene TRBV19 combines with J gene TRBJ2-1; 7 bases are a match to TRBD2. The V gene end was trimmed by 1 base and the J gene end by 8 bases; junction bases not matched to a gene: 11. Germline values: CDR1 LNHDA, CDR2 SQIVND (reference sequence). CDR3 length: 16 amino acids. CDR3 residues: CASSIGPSGARDEQFF. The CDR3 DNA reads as TGTGCCAGTAGTATAGGTCCTAGCGGTGCCCGGGATGAGCAGTTCTTC.

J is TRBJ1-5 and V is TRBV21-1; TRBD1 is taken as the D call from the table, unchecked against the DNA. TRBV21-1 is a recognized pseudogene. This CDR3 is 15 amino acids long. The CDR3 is CASRQGRCSNQPQHF. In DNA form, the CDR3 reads TGTGCCAGCAGACAGGGGCGGTGTAGCAATCAGCCCCAGCATTTT.

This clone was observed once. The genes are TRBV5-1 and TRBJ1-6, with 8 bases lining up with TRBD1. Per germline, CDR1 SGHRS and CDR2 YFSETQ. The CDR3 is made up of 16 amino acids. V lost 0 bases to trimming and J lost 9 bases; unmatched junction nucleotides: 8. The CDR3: CASSLVAGGVGSPLHF. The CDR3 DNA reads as TGCGCCAGCAGCTTGGTGGCAGGGGGCGTTGGTTCACCCCTCCACTTT.

The chain's CDR3 is CASSQKPGHHPEAFF. CDR3 sequence (DNA): TGCGCCAGCAGCCAAAAACCGGGACACCACCCTGAAGCTTTCTTT. This sequence joins TRBV4-1 and TRBJ1-1; D is possibly TRBD1 (6 bases). V lost 2 bases, J lost 6 bases, and 16 bases lay in between. Germline CDR1 reads MGHRA; CDR2 reads YSYEKL. The CDR3 length is 15 residues.

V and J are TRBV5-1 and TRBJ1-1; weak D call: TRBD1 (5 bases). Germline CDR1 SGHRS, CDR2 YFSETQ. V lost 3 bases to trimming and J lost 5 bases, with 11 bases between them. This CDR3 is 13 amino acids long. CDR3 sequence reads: CASSWGGDTEAFF. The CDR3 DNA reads TGCGCCAGCAGCTGGGGGGGAGATACTGAAGCTTTCTTT.

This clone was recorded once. The DNA for the CDR3 is TGTGCCAGCAGCTTGGGAGACAGGGTCGAGCAGTACTTC. It is translated as CASSLGDRVEQYF. This chain links TRBV7-2 with TRBJ2-7; 7 bases map to TRBD1. The germline V gene encodes CDR1 SGHTA and CDR2 FQGNSA. V trimming: 3 bases; J trimming: 6 bases; junction bases outside the gene matches: 5. The CDR3 spans 13 residues.

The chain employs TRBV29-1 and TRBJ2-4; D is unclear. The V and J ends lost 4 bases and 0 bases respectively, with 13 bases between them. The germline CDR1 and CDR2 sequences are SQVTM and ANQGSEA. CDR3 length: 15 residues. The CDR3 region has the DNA TGCAGCGTTGGGGGTCCCGGTTTAGCCAAAAACATTCAGTACTTC. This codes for CSVGGPGLAKNIQYF.